This entry concerns a single T cell receptor beta chain. This sample is drawn from a study of control samples from healthy donors and cancer patients. Some clones are missing from TCRdb's copy, which holds only in-frame ones; the method was immunoSEQ multiplex PCR. The data contain around 100,000 clones, roughly nine tenths of them seen just once; the ten biggest clones take up 18%. From germline, CDR1 is SQVTM and CDR2 ANQGSEA. The CDR3 is 15 amino acids. The J segment lost 0 bases and the V segment lost 6 bases, leaving 8 bases of the junction unmatched. Sequencing was carried out using blood. This TCR was recovered from a woman between 45 and 60 years old in good health. The gene calls are TRBV29-1 and TRBJ1-3, with 7 bases fitting TRBD1. DNA for the CDR3: TGCAGCGTGGATGGACAGGCTAGCTCTGGAAACACCATATATTTT. It specifies CSVDGQASSGNTIYF.